Shown below are 22 T cell receptor beta chains from a single sample sequenced in a study of blood T cell repertoires in COVID-19. The protocol was immunoSEQ multiplex PCR, while the TCRdb copy is restricted to in-frame clones and leaves out a portion. The table records about 110,000 clones, 85% of them present only once. Material for sequencing was peripheral blood. These receptors came from a man in his forties with acute or convalescent COVID-19.

The chain is built from TRBV6-5 and TRBJ2-7, with D possibly matching TRBD2 (7 bases). CDR3 size: 14 residues. CDR1 MNHEY and CDR2 SVGAGI come from the germline V gene. With 5 bases removed from V and 6 bases from J, the gap between germline ends came to 17 bases. Here the CDR3 DNA reads TGTGCCAGCAGTCCCCTTGGCGGGGGCCGCGAGCAGTACTTC. This codes for CASSPLGGGREQYF.

CDR3 coding DNA: TGTGCCAGCAGGACTGGGGGGGACTATGGCTACACCTTC. It yields the protein CASRTGGDYGYTF. The gene calls are TRBV6-5 and TRBJ1-2, with D perhaps matching TRBD1 (5 bases). This CDR3 spans 13 amino acids. The germline V and J ends were trimmed by 6 bases and 3 bases, with 11 bases remaining between them. Germline CDR1 is MNHEY and CDR2 is SVGAGI.

The V gene is TRBV18, the J gene TRBJ2-5; D gene uncertain. The CDR3 has 13 residues. V lost 3 bases and J 2 bases, leaving 7 bases between the germline ends. The germline V gene encodes CDR1 KGHSH and CDR2 LQKENI. The chain's CDR3 is CASSPIAQETQYF. Here the CDR3 DNA reads TGTGCCAGCTCACCTATTGCGCAAGAGACCCAGTACTTC. Using reference TRBV18 and TRBJ2-5 for the parts outside the CDR3, the full variable domain is NAGVMQNPRHLVRRRGQEARLRCSPMKGHSHVYWYRQLPEEGLKFMVYLQKENIIDESGMPKERFSAEFPKEGPSILRIQQVVRGDSAAYFCASSPIAQETQYFGPGTRLLVL.

The rearrangement joins TRBV5-4 to TRBJ2-5; D possibly corresponds to TRBD1 (5 bases). This CDR3 spans 15 amino acids. V gave up 0 bases and J gave up 6 bases, with 15 bases separating them. Germline V gene lookup returns CDR1 SGHNT and CDR2 YYREEE (reference sequence). The DNA of the CDR3 is TGTGCCAGCAGCTTGGAATGGCAGGGCAAAAAGACCCAGTACTTC. Protein sequence: CASSLEWQGKKTQYF. Supplemented by reference TRBV5-4 and TRBJ2-5, the full variable domain reads ETGVTQSPTHLIKTRGQQVTLRCSSQSGHNTVSWYQQALGQGPQFIFQYYREEENGRGNFPPRFSGLQFPNYSSELNVNALELDDSALYLCASSLEWQGKKTQYFGPGTRLLVL.

The chain links TRBV30 to TRBJ2-4; TRBD2 matches at 7 bases. The V segment lost 1 base and the J segment 8 bases; nucleotides outside the gene matches: 11. Germline CDR1 and CDR2: GTSNPN and SVGIG (reference sequence). This CDR3 contains 15 residues. CDR3 residues: CAWSESGSGRDIQYF. The CDR3 nucleotides are TGTGCCTGGAGTGAAAGTGGGTCAGGGAGGGACATTCAGTACTTC. Full variable domain (missing parts from reference TRBV30 and TRBJ2-4): SQTIHQWPATLVQPVGSPLSLECTVEGTSNPNLYWYRQAAGRGLQLLFYSVGIGQISSEVPQNLSASRPQDRQFILSSKKLLLSDSGFYLCAWSESGSGRDIQYFGAGTRLSVL.

Remarks on this clone: The sample contains more than one DNA sequence encoding this CDR3. The chain joins TRBV6-1 to TRBJ1-5; TRBD1 might be the D (5 bases). Germline CDR1 reads MNHNS; CDR2 reads SASEGT. The CDR3 is made up of 14 amino acids. Between the trimmed V and J ends, which lost 3 bases and 0 bases, there was a span of 6 bases. The CDR3 nucleotides read TGTGCCAGCAGTGATAGGGGTAGCAATCAGCCCCAGCATTTT. Its translation is CASSDRGSNQPQHF.

This clone was detected a few times. This rearrangement joins TRBV7-9 to TRBJ2-3, with 11 nucleotides matching TRBD2. Looked up from germline, CDR1 is SEHNR and CDR2 is FQNEAQ (reference sequence). This CDR3 has 14 amino acids. The V and J ends lost 3 bases and 4 bases, in that order; junction bases with no gene match: 0. The CDR3 DNA follows: TGTGCCAGCAGCTTTAGCGGGGGGGCAGATACGCAGTATTTT. It codes for CASSFSGGADTQYF.

The chain combines TRBV7-3 with TRBJ2-1, with 8 bases lining up with TRBD2. The CDR3 is 16 residues long. Unmatched junction bases numbered 12, after V lost 5 bases and J lost 6 bases. Germline V gene lookup returns CDR1 SGHTA and CDR2 FQGTGA. The DNA of the CDR3 is TGTGCCAGCAGCCCTAAGTTGGGAAGCGGGAGCAATGAGCAGTTCTTC. The encoded protein is CASSPKLGSGSNEQFF.

The rearrangement uses TRBV24-1 and TRBJ2-1; TRBD1 is a possible D gene (6 bases). Germline V gene data show CDR1 as KGHDR and CDR2 as SFDVKD. The CDR3 extends over 14 amino acids. Trimming left V 3 bases short and J 7 bases short, with 12 bases between. The DNA of the CDR3 is TGTGCCACCAGTGATACAGGGTTTGTTAATGAGCAGTTCTTC. It codes for CATSDTGFVNEQFF.

The V call is TRBV30, the J call TRBJ1-2; D may be TRBD1 (5 bases). Trimming removed 5 bases from V and 4 bases from J, with 14 bases in between. This CDR3 comprises 13 residues. Germline CDR1 reads GTSNPN; CDR2 reads SVGIG (reference sequence). CDR3 loop: CAWEGHPLYGYTF. The CDR3 DNA follows: TGTGCCTGGGAGGGGCACCCACTCTATGGCTACACCTTC.

The rearrangement joins TRBV5-6 to TRBJ2-1, with 8 bases lining up with TRBD1. This CDR3 region has 15 residues. With 4 bases clipped from V and 7 bases from J, the junction kept 10 bases outside the gene matches. CDR1 is SGHDT, CDR2 YYEEEE, per germline. The CDR3: CASSRVPGGWNEQFF. The CDR3 DNA sequence: TGTGCCAGCAGCCGGGTCCCAGGGGGCTGGAATGAGCAGTTCTTC.

This clone has only a few counts. V gene TRBV5-1 combines with J gene TRBJ2-1, with TRBD1 identical over 10 bases. The V gene end was trimmed by 0 bases and the J gene end by 4 bases; junction bases not matched to a gene: 4. Looked up from germline, CDR1 is SGHRS and CDR2 is YFSETQ. The length of the CDR3 is 16 residues. CDR3 sequence (DNA): TGCGCCAGCAGCTTGGGCGGACAGGGGGGATACAATGAGCAGTTCTTC. Translation gives CASSLGGQGGYNEQFF. Full variable domain (missing parts from reference TRBV5-1 and TRBJ2-1): KAGVTQTPRYLIKTRGQQVTLSCSPISGHRSVSWYQQTPGQGLQFLFEYFSETQRNKGNFPGRFSGRQFSNSRSEMNVSTLELGDSALYLCASSLGGQGGYNEQFFGPGTRLTVL.

This clone was found a few times. CDR3 coding DNA: TGTGCCAGCAGCCGTGACAGTTACACTGAAGCTTTCTTT. It codes for CASSRDSYTEAFF. The chain uses TRBV7-2 and TRBJ1-1, with a tentative D call TRBD1 (5 bases). The ends were cut back, 5 bases at V and 3 bases at J, with 10 bases in the middle. The germline V gene has CDR1 SGHTA and CDR2 FQGNSA. The CDR3 spans 13 residues.

The chain carries TRBV3-1 (or the pseudogene TRBV3-2) and TRBJ2-1, with D tentatively TRBD2 (5 bases). The CDR3 runs to 18 residues. The ends were cut back, 0 bases at V and 0 bases at J, with 15 bases in the middle. Germline V CDR1 and CDR2: LGHDT, YNNKEL (reference sequence). The CDR3 nucleotides read TGTGCCAGCAGCCAAGATTGGCTAGCCGCGAGCTCCTACAATGAGCAGTTCTTC. Its protein product is CASSQDWLAASSYNEQFF.

This clone has just a few counts. The chain has TRBV2 and TRBJ2-7, with TRBD2 as a possible D gene (5 bases). V dropped 0 bases and J dropped 9 bases, with 9 bases sitting between them. Germline V lookup: CDR1 SNHLY, CDR2 FYNNEI. The CDR3 sequence is 12 residues long. In DNA, the CDR3 is TGTGCCAGCAGTGAAGCGGGAGAGGCGCAGTACTTC. It translates to CASSEAGEAQYF. The full variable domain, with the rest looked up from reference TRBV2 and TRBJ2-7, is EPEVTQTPSHQVTQMGQEVILRCVPISNHLYFYWYRQILGQKVEFLVSFYNNEISEKSEIFDDQFSVERPDGSNFTLKIRSTKLEDSAMYFCASSEAGEAQYFGPGTRLTVT.

This chain uses TRBV4-3 with TRBJ2-1, with D tentatively TRBD1 (5 bases). Trimming cost V 3 bases and J 0 bases, with 15 bases left between them. Germline V CDR1 and CDR2: LGHNA, YSLEER. This CDR3 comprises 17 residues. The CDR3 sequence: CASSQGPGGYSYNEQFF. In DNA form, the CDR3 reads TGCGCCAGCAGCCAGGGGCCAGGCGGTTACTCCTACAATGAGCAGTTCTTC.

V and J are TRBV11-2 and TRBJ2-7; TRBD2 is a possible D gene (5 bases). The V end lost 1 base, the J end lost 6 bases, and 16 bases lay between the germline ends. This CDR3 comprises 15 residues. Germline CDR1 reads SGHAT; CDR2 reads FQNNGV. CDR3 in DNA: TGTGCCAGCAGCTTAGTTGGCTTCGGCGGGTTCGAGCAGTACTTC. Translated: CASSLVGFGGFEQYF.

The chain recombines TRBV25-1 with TRBJ2-3; TRBD1 might be the D (6 bases). CDR3 length: 14 amino acids. Germline V lookup: CDR1 MGHDK, CDR2 SYGVNS. The V and J ends lost 4 bases and 2 bases respectively, with 10 bases between them. In nucleotides, the CDR3 is TGTGCCAGCAGTGCAGGGGACCACACAGATACGCAGTATTTT. Encoded protein: CASSAGDHTDTQYF. The variable domain in full, completed from reference TRBV25-1 and TRBJ2-3, reads EADIYQTPRYLVIGTGKKITLECSQTMGHDKMYWYQQDPGMELHLIHYSYGVNSTEKGDLSSESTVSRIRTEHFPLTLESARPSHTSQYLCASSAGDHTDTQYFGPGTRLTVL.

The chain is built from TRBV28 and TRBJ1-5; unclear D gene. The CDR3 length is 13 residues. With 2 bases removed from V and 11 bases from J, the gap between germline ends came to 13 bases. Germline values: CDR1 MDHEN, CDR2 SYDVKM. The CDR3 region has the DNA TGTGCCAGCAGTTTAGAACAGATTCGATCCCAGCATTTT. This codes for CASSLEQIRSQHF.

This sequence joins TRBV4-1 and TRBJ2-3; D may be TRBD2 (6 bases). The length of the CDR3 is 17 residues. With 2 bases removed from V and 0 bases from J, the gap between germline ends came to 15 bases. From germline, CDR1 is MGHRA and CDR2 YSYEKL. The CDR3 DNA follows: TGCGCCAGCAGCCAAATTTTCCTAGCGCCTAGCACAGATACGCAGTATTTT. Residues: CASSQIFLAPSTDTQYF.

CDR3 DNA sequence: TGTGCCAGCAGCAAAAGCGGGGGGGCCCCCTACGAGCAGTACTTC. Its protein is CASSKSGGAPYEQYF. V gene TRBV6-5 combines with J gene TRBJ2-7; 10 bases line up with TRBD2. From germline, CDR1 is MNHEY and CDR2 SVGAGI. The CDR3 totals 15 residues. J lost 2 bases, V lost 6 bases, and 7 bases had no gene match.

This chain joins TRBV14 and TRBJ2-7, with a weak D call TRBD1 (5 bases). CDR3 size: 13 residues. Germline CDR1 SGHDN, CDR2 FVKESK. V lost 4 bases and J lost 4, with 11 bases in between. The CDR3 protein is CASSLQRGYEQYF. CDR3 DNA sequence: TGTGCCAGCAGCCTACAAAGGGGATACGAGCAGTACTTC.